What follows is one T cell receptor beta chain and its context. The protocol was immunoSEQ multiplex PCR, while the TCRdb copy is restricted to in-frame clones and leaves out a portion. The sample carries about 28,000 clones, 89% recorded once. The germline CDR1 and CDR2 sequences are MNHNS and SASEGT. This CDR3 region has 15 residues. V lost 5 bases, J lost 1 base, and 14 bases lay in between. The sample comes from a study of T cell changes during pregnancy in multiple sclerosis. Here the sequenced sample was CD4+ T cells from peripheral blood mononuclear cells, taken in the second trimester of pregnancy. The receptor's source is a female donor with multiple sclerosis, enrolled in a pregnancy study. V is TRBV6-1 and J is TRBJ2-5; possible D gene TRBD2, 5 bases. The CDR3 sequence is CASSSGNSLQETQYF. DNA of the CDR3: TGTGCCAGCAGTTCGGGAAACAGTCTCCAAGAGACCCAGTACTTC.